These 27 T cell receptor beta chains were all obtained from the same sample, sequenced in a study of blood T cell repertoires in COVID-19. Profiled with immunoSEQ multiplex PCR; TCRdb holds only in-frame clones, not every one. Among around 160,000 clones listed, around 86% were seen once. Sequenced material: peripheral blood. The receptors derive from a man older than 75 with acute or convalescent COVID-19.

The chain couples TRBV28 to TRBJ2-3, with 10 bases aligning to TRBD2. V was clipped by 6 bases and J by 1 base; unmatched bases: 4. Germline values: CDR1 MDHEN, CDR2 SYDVKM. The CDR3 has 15 amino acids. The CDR3 sequence is CASSWTSGRTDTQYF. The CDR3 DNA follows: TGTGCCAGCAGCTGGACTAGCGGACGCACAGATACGCAGTATTTT.

CDR3 sequence: CASRGGTTYGYTF. CDR3 in DNA: TGTGCCAGCAGAGGGGGAACAACTTATGGCTACACCTTC. The gene calls are TRBV2 and TRBJ1-2; D may be TRBD1 (6 bases). V shed 6 bases and J shed 5 bases, with 13 bases lying between them. The CDR3 is made up of 13 amino acids. CDR1 and CDR2 from the germline V gene are SNHLY and FYNNEI.

This clone was observed a few times. The gene calls are TRBV28 and TRBJ1-4, with TRBD1 matching 8 bases. CDR3 size: 15 residues. Germline V gene lookup returns CDR1 MDHEN and CDR2 SYDVKM. The V gene end was trimmed by 3 bases and the J gene end by 8 bases; junction bases not matched to a gene: 8. The CDR3: CASSFLQGGGEKLFF. The CDR3 DNA reads TGTGCCAGCAGTTTCCTACAGGGGGGCGGAGAAAAACTGTTTTTT.

V and J are TRBV7-3 and TRBJ1-2, with no clear D. Germline V lookup: CDR1 SGHTA, CDR2 FQGTGA. The CDR3 is made up of 15 amino acids. V lost 4 bases and J lost 4, with 16 bases in between. For the CDR3, the DNA is TGTGCCAGCAGCTCCACCCCCGGGAAGGCCTATGGCTACACCTTC. Amino acid sequence: CASSSTPGKAYGYTF.

J is TRBJ2-2 and V is TRBV11-2, with D unresolved. Germline V gene sequence: CDR1 SGHAT, CDR2 FQNNGV. This CDR3 comprises 12 residues. V lost 5 bases and J 5 bases, leaving 6 bases between the germline ends. The CDR3 is CASSTYTGELFF. The CDR3, as DNA: TGTGCCAGCAGCACTTATACCGGGGAGCTGTTTTTT. Full variable domain (outside the CDR3, taken from reference TRBV11-2 and TRBJ2-2): EAGVAQSPRYKIIEKRQSVAFWCNPISGHATLYWYQQILGQGPKLLIQFQNNGVVDDSQLPKDRFSAERLKGVDSTLKIQPAKLEDSAVYLCASSTYTGELFFGEGSRLTVL.

The rearrangement uses TRBV5-1 and TRBJ2-7; D remains unclear. Germline assignment: CDR1 SGHRS and CDR2 YFSETQ. The CDR3 is made up of 12 amino acids. Trimming pared 3 bases from V and 6 bases from J, leaving 10 bases between. CDR3 sequence reads: CASSSGAGEQYF. CDR3 DNA sequence: TGCGCCAGCAGCTCCGGAGCCGGCGAGCAGTACTTC.

This clone has only one observation. The V and J genes are TRBV14 and TRBJ1-3; TRBD1 is a possible D gene (5 bases). Trimming left V 3 bases short and J 0 bases short, with 9 bases between. The CDR3 is made up of 15 amino acids. The germline CDR1 and CDR2 sequences are SGHDN and FVKESK. The CDR3 DNA is TGTGCCAGCAGCCAGGTGGGGGGCTCTGGAAACACCATATATTTT. Translated: CASSQVGGSGNTIYF.

V usage is TRBV30 and J usage is TRBJ1-6; D may be TRBD1 (6 bases). Germline loops: CDR1 GTSNPN, CDR2 SVGIG (reference sequence). The V and J ends lost 2 bases and 3 bases respectively, with 14 bases between them. The CDR3 extends over 16 amino acids. The CDR3 loop reads CAWSWGGSNYNSPLHF. DNA for the CDR3: TGTGCCTGGAGTTGGGGGGGCAGCAACTATAATTCACCCCTCCACTTT.

As regards this clone: Other DNA sequences from this sample encode an identical CDR3 as well. The chain couples TRBV12-3 or TRBV12-4 to TRBJ2-1; D not certain. V dropped 5 bases and J dropped 0 bases, with 5 bases sitting between them. This CDR3 region has 13 residues. In DNA, the CDR3 is TGTGCCAGCAGTCCCTCCTCCTACAATGAGCAGTTCTTC. Encoded protein: CASSPSSYNEQFF.

This chain joins TRBV9 and TRBJ2-1; TRBD2 agrees at 10 bases. With V trimmed by 0 bases and J by 9 bases, 6 bases remained unmatched. The CDR3 is made up of 15 amino acids. Germline V gene data show CDR1 as SGDLS and CDR2 as YYNGEE. The CDR3 region is CASSVGSSGGGEQFF. DNA for the CDR3: TGTGCCAGCAGCGTAGGTTCTAGCGGGGGTGGTGAGCAGTTCTTC.

V usage is TRBV6-5 and J usage is TRBJ1-1; 8 bases are a match to TRBD1. Trimming took 3 bases from V and 3 from J; bases not matched to a gene: 9. The V gene's germline CDR1 is MNHEY and CDR2 SVGAGI. This CDR3 is 16 amino acids long. The DNA of the CDR3 is TGTGCCAGCAGTTATTACCCGGGGACAGGAGACACTGAAGCTTTCTTT. This sequence encodes CASSYYPGTGDTEAFF.

The chain has TRBV24-1 and TRBJ2-7; the D gene is possibly TRBD2 (6 bases). This CDR3 region has 14 residues. Trimming cost V 5 bases and J 12 bases, with 22 bases left between them. Germline CDR1 and CDR2: KGHDR and SFDVKD. The CDR3 reads CATSGQSGGLNLYF. The DNA of the CDR3 is TGTGCCACCAGTGGGCAGAGTGGGGGGTTGAACCTGTACTTC.

V and J are TRBV6-1 and TRBJ1-6, with TRBD1 as a possible D gene (5 bases). CDR1 is MNHNS, CDR2 SASEGT, per germline. The CDR3 loop spans 15 amino acids. Trimming took off 1 base at V and 3 bases at J, with 7 bases between the two ends. Here the CDR3 reads CASSEVGLYNSPLHF. For the CDR3, the DNA is TGTGCCAGCAGTGAAGTGGGACTCTATAATTCACCCCTCCACTTT.

The V gene is TRBV6-5, the J gene TRBJ1-5; D may be TRBD1 (6 bases). This CDR3 spans 15 amino acids. CDR1 is MNHEY, CDR2 SVGAGI, per germline. V dropped 6 bases and J dropped 4 bases, with 16 bases sitting between them. The CDR3 sequence is CASRPSGVRNQPQHF. The DNA for the CDR3 is TGTGCCAGCAGACCGTCAGGGGTTCGGAATCAGCCCCAGCATTTT.

J is TRBJ1-6 and V is TRBV10-3; no firm D call. Germline V gene data show CDR1 as ENHRY and CDR2 as SYGVKD. The CDR3 is 15 residues long. The germline V and J ends were trimmed by 8 bases and 7 bases, with 18 bases remaining between them. CDR3: CAIRNPVGRNSPLHF. The CDR3, as DNA: TGTGCCATCCGTAACCCGGTTGGGAGAAATTCACCCCTCCACTTT.

The chain recombines TRBV19 with TRBJ2-7; TRBD1 agrees at 11 bases. The trim removed 4 bases at V and 4 bases at J, leaving 3 bases unmatched. Per germline, CDR1 LNHDA and CDR2 SQIVND (reference sequence). The CDR3 runs to 14 residues. The CDR3 spells CASSTDRGRYEQYF. CDR3 nucleotide sequence: TGTGCCAGTAGTACGGACAGGGGGCGATACGAGCAGTACTTC.

V and J are TRBV5-4 and TRBJ1-5; possibly TRBD1 for D (5 bases). CDR1 is SGHNT and CDR2 is YYREEE in the germline V gene (reference sequence). V was pared by 4 bases and J by 2 bases, with 16 bases between. The CDR3 extends over 16 amino acids. In DNA form, the CDR3 reads TGTGCCAGCAGCCGTGGGGGGGTCCGGGGCAATCAGCCCCAGCATTTT. Translated: CASSRGGVRGNQPQHF.

This clone was recorded once. The genes are TRBV14 and TRBJ1-2; D may be TRBD1 (5 bases). Germline V lookup: CDR1 SGHDN, CDR2 FVKESK. Trimming left V 0 bases short and J 4 bases short, with 9 bases between. The CDR3 has 14 amino acids. CDR3 in DNA: TGTGCCAGCAGCCAAGATCAGGGCCCCTATGGCTACACCTTC. As protein: CASSQDQGPYGYTF.

J is TRBJ1-2 and V is TRBV2; D remains unclear. The CDR3 is 11 residues long. The germline V and J ends were trimmed by 6 bases and 4 bases, with 6 bases remaining between them. CDR1 is SNHLY, CDR2 FYNNEI, per germline. In DNA, the CDR3 is TGTGCCAGCAGCCTCAGCTATGGCTACACCTTC. Translating it yields CASSLSYGYTF.

The CDR3 loop reads CASSRETGARGYGYTF. CDR3 bases: TGCGCCAGCAGCAGGGAAACAGGGGCGCGGGGATATGGCTACACCTTC. This chain links TRBV5-1 with TRBJ1-2; 7 bases fit TRBD1. Germline loops: CDR1 SGHRS, CDR2 YFSETQ. There are 16 residues in the CDR3. Trimming at V came to 4 bases and at J to 5 bases, leaving 14 bases not matched to a gene.

This clone was detected only once. Here the CDR3 reads CASSYSQDRGRGAFF. In nucleotides, the CDR3 is TGTGCCAGCAGTTACTCACAGGACAGGGGGCGTGGGGCTTTCTTT. V usage is TRBV6-5 and J usage is TRBJ1-1, with 11 bases identical to TRBD1. Unmatched junction bases numbered 8, after V lost 0 bases and J lost 11 bases. Germline V CDR1 and CDR2: MNHEY, SVGAGI. CDR3 size: 15 residues.

The chain joins TRBV28 to TRBJ1-1, with D unclear. Germline CDR1 is MDHEN and CDR2 is SYDVKM. The CDR3 extends over 13 amino acids. Trimming left V 3 bases short and J 7 bases short, with 12 bases between. The CDR3 here is CASSFALVSEAFF. In nucleotides, the CDR3 is TGTGCCAGCAGTTTTGCATTGGTCAGTGAAGCTTTCTTT.

This clone was seen more than once but under ten times. The chain joins TRBV30 to TRBJ1-2, with 8 bases lining up with TRBD1. CDR1 is GTSNPN, CDR2 SVGIG, per germline (reference sequence). The CDR3 has 11 amino acids. J gave up 10 bases and V 2 bases, and 3 bases lay outside the gene matches. The CDR3 is CAWSNQGAYTF. CDR3 nucleotides: TGTGCCTGGAGTAACCAGGGGGCCTACACCTTC. The complete variable domain, with remaining parts taken from reference TRBV30 and TRBJ1-2, reads SQTIHQWPATLVQPVGSPLSLECTVEGTSNPNLYWYRQAAGRGLQLLFYSVGIGQISSEVPQNLSASRPQDRQFILSSKKLLLSDSGFYLCAWSNQGAYTFGSGTRLTVV.

The chain combines TRBV29-1 with TRBJ2-5; the D gene is possibly TRBD2 (5 bases). The CDR3 covers 13 residues. Trimming took 6 bases from V and 5 from J, leaving 16 bases between them. Germline CDR1 reads SQVTM; CDR2 reads ANQGSEA. The CDR3 bases are TGCAGCGTCCAGGATACATCGGGGGAGACCCAGTACTTC. As protein: CSVQDTSGETQYF.

V and J are TRBV28 and TRBJ2-1; 8 bases are a match to TRBD2. The CDR3 contains 15 residues. Trimming took 4 bases from V and 4 from J; bases not matched to a gene: 6. Germline V CDR1 and CDR2: MDHEN, SYDVKM. Written as DNA, the CDR3 is TGTGCCAGCAGTTCCTGGACTAGCTCGTACAATGAGCAGTTCTTC. Translated, it gives CASSSWTSSYNEQFF.

This chain joins TRBV7-3 and TRBJ2-1; D is uncertain. The germline CDR1 and CDR2 sequences are SGHTA and FQGTGA. V shed 0 bases and J shed 7 bases, with 16 bases lying between them. The CDR3 spans 16 residues. CDR3 region: CASSLTPAFSQNEQFF. The DNA of the CDR3 is TGTGCCAGCAGCTTAACTCCCGCCTTCTCTCAGAATGAGCAGTTCTTC.

The chain uses TRBV9 and TRBJ1-2; D gene unclear. Germline V gene sequence: CDR1 SGDLS, CDR2 YYNGEE. CDR3 length: 12 amino acids. V shed 2 bases and J shed 3 bases, with 5 bases lying between them. The CDR3 DNA is TGTGCCAGCAGCGTCAAATACTATGGCTACACCTTC. It is translated as CASSVKYYGYTF.